This T cell receptor beta chain was recorded in a study of blood T cell repertoires in COVID-19 (dated by TCRdb to the early 2020s). Turning to the overall study: The collaborator samples originated in the United States, Italy and Spain and spanned the acute and convalescent phases of COVID-19. The prospective study material was composed of cDNA or gDNA derived from T cells, B-cell-depleted T cells, or PBMCs. Deeply sampled blood TCRbeta repertoires from subjects exposed to, actively infected with, or recovered from COVID-19 were included in the dataset. The repertoires were made available in a free public database intended to serve as a resource for research on the immune response to SARS-CoV-2. Samples were obtained from the ongoing ImmuneRACE study (first 160 participants) and from some 1,300 subjects provided by 6 global collaborators. A de-identified subject ID, COVID-19 status, age in years and sex were almost always included in the sample metadata. Where available, HLA class I and class II types were taken from metadata supplied by the sample provider and were not determined by assay-based typing. What the work shows at the level of the full study, not this receptor alone: The quantity of clinical and demographic metadata differed by source and by participant and was supplied without curation.

Worth noting for this clone: Its antigen specificity is not known. The sample holds no much larger clone one base away, and base qualities are not on file.

A second Seattle source provided samples from volunteer blood donors who had recovered from COVID-19. Whole blood was collected in K2EDTA tubes by collaborating institutions according to the institutions' own protocols. Collaborator samples were shipped for TCRbeta analysis as frozen whole blood, isolated PBMCs, or DNA extracted from either sample type. The immunoSEQ Assay, a bias-controlled multiplex PCR, was used to amplify TCRbeta CDR3 regions from genomic DNA. Under the source paper's analysis protocol: The number of nucleated cells in each sample was estimated from the amplification of reference gene primers within the assay. To quantify the absolute abundance of each unique TCRbeta CDR3 rearrangement, sequence reads were collapsed and filtered. For each sample, productive Simpson clonality was calculated as the square root of Simpson's diversity index across productive rearrangements. As stored in TCRdb, this immuneACCESS dataset retains in-frame rearrangements with V and J assigned. A fraction of the clones does not appear; measured against another copy, unresolved V genes explain less than half of the discrepancy, and the remainder lacks a known reason. V and J calls and clone size come straight from that table; D and trimming were deduced from the DNA. The sample data list some 150,000 clones, and about 85% of these were observed just once. The ten top clones hold approximately 1.2% of the sample.

The sequence came from a man in his sixties who had recovered from COVID-19. The sample consisted of peripheral blood.

At the DNA level, the sequence is TGTGCCAGCTCACCTGGGACAGGGGGCCTGACTGAAGCTTTCTTT. This is translated as CASSPGTGGLTEAFF. The sequence links TRBV18 to TRBJ1-1, with 12 middle bases fitting TRBD1. The CDR3 sequence holds 15 residues, the cysteine and phenylalanine included. Only the CDR3 portion is preserved as DNA: 45 bases, with reading frame beginning at the first base. Trimmed from V: 3 bases; trimmed from J: 5 bases; junction bases lacking a gene match: 4. CDR1 KGHSH and CDR2 LQKENI were looked up in the germline V gene.